This entry lists 31 T cell receptor beta chains sequenced from one sample in a study of glioma-infiltrating T cells after dendritic cell vaccination. Produced via immunoSEQ multiplex PCR; TCRdb's table is partial and in-frame only. The table shows 50,000 to 75,000 clones, with approximately 81% occurring only once. Described time point: after dendritic cell vaccination, including at tumor progression/relapse. The sequenced sample was blood, obtained after dendritic cell vaccination. These receptors all stem from a human donor with glioblastoma.

J is TRBJ1-1 and V is TRBV7-2, with no clear D. The CDR3 runs to 12 residues. V shed 4 bases and J shed 0 bases, with 3 bases lying between them. Germline CDR1 is SGHTA and CDR2 is FQGNSA. Written as DNA, the CDR3 is TGTGCCAGCAGCTACATGAACACTGAAGCTTTCTTT. Its translation: CASSYMNTEAFF.

The rearrangement uses TRBV30 and TRBJ1-2; 9 nucleotides line up with TRBD1. V lost 4 bases to trimming and J lost 7 bases; unmatched junction nucleotides: 10. Per the germline V gene, CDR1 is GTSNPN and CDR2 is SVGIG (reference sequence). The CDR3 loop spans 14 amino acids. The CDR3, as DNA: TGTGCCTGGAAAGCTACAGGGGGCGCGTTTGGCTACACCTTC. It encodes CAWKATGGAFGYTF.

V and J are TRBV27 and TRBJ2-7; TRBD2 might be the D (5 bases). The ends were cut back, 3 bases at V and 7 bases at J, with 13 bases in the middle. This CDR3 contains 13 residues. Germline loops: CDR1 MNHEY, CDR2 SMNVEV (reference sequence). The CDR3 loop reads CASSFGAAGEQYF. The CDR3 DNA sequence: TGTGCCAGCAGTTTTGGTGCGGCGGGTGAGCAGTACTTC.

CDR3 nucleotide sequence: TGTGCCAGCAGCGACCCCGGGACAGGGGGCAGGGAAAAACTGTTTTTT. Its translation: CASSDPGTGGREKLFF. V and J are TRBV5-4 and TRBJ1-4, with TRBD1 matching 12 bases. CDR1 and CDR2 from the germline V gene are SGHNT and YYREEE (reference sequence). This CDR3 region has 16 residues. V was pared by 4 bases and J by 8 bases, with 9 bases of the junction left unmatched. The full variable domain, with the rest looked up from reference TRBV5-4 and TRBJ1-4, is ETGVTQSPTHLIKTRGQQVTLRCSSQSGHNTVSWYQQALGQGPQFIFQYYREEENGRGNFPPRFSGLQFPNYSSELNVNALELDDSALYLCASSDPGTGGREKLFFGSGTQLSVL.

This chain connects TRBV11-1 to TRBJ2-7, with 9 bases lining up with TRBD1. Losses at the gene ends were 5 bases for V and 5 bases for J; bases not matched to a gene: 7. The germline V gene encodes CDR1 SGHAT and CDR2 FQDESV (reference sequence). The CDR3 has 14 amino acids. The CDR3 coding sequence is TGTGCCAGCAGCCCCCGGGACAGGGTTCACGAGCAGTACTTC. Residues: CASSPRDRVHEQYF.

The rearrangement joins TRBV10-3 to TRBJ1-5, with a possible D match to TRBD1 (6 bases). Germline V gene sequence: CDR1 ENHRY, CDR2 SYGVKD. The CDR3 runs to 15 residues. Between the trimmed V and J ends, which lost 8 bases and 0 bases, there was a span of 14 bases. The CDR3 DNA follows: TGTGCCATCCCTAGAGGGGGTCTTAGCAATCAGCCCCAGCATTTT. Amino acid sequence: CAIPRGGLSNQPQHF.

V usage is TRBV10-3 and J usage is TRBJ2-3; TRBD1 agrees at 7 bases. CDR1 and CDR2 (germline): ENHRY, SYGVKD. J was trimmed by 1 base and V by 8 bases; bases with no gene match: 3. CDR3 size: 13 residues. CDR3 nucleotides: TGTGCCATCTCTGGACAGGGCACAGATACGCAGTATTTT. This encodes CAISGQGTDTQYF.

This clone occurred once. The V gene is TRBV5-5, the J gene TRBJ2-3, with 7 bases that match TRBD2. From germline, CDR1 is SGHKS and CDR2 YYEKEE (reference sequence). The CDR3 has 15 amino acids. V was pared by 3 bases and J by 4 bases, with 8 bases of the junction left unmatched. The chain's CDR3 is CASSWEGIGADTQYF. For the CDR3, the DNA is TGTGCCAGCAGCTGGGAGGGGATCGGGGCAGATACGCAGTATTTT.

The CDR3 coding sequence is TGTGCCAGCAGCCCCGACAGGGGGCACGACACCGGGGAGCTGTTTTTT. It translates to CASSPDRGHDTGELFF. The V gene is TRBV5-6, the J gene TRBJ2-2, with TRBD1 identical over 10 bases. Germline-derived CDR1 and CDR2 are SGHDT and YYEEEE. The junction had 6 bases not matched to a gene; V was cut back by 4 bases and J by 3 bases. The CDR3 covers 16 residues.

The count of this clone is one. CDR3 sequence: CASSVGDTEAFF. CDR3 DNA sequence: TGTGCCAGCAGCGTCGGGGACACTGAAGCTTTCTTT. The chain recombines TRBV9 with TRBJ1-1; D gene unclear. Germline values: CDR1 SGDLS, CDR2 YYNGEE. V was pared by 2 bases and J by 3 bases, with 5 bases between. The CDR3 covers 12 residues.

This clone was counted at least ten times. This chain joins TRBV4-3 and TRBJ2-3; D is uncertain. The CDR3 consists of 13 residues. Germline V CDR1 and CDR2: LGHNA, YSLEER. Trimming left V 1 base short and J 4 bases short, with 6 bases between. CDR3 nucleotide sequence: TGCGCCAGCAGCCAAGGGAGATCAGATACGCAGTATTTT. Protein: CASSQGRSDTQYF.

The rearrangement joins TRBV27 to TRBJ2-5; TRBD1 agrees at 9 bases. J gave up 7 bases and V 0 bases, and 3 bases lay outside the gene matches. CDR3 size: 14 residues. Germline CDR1 and CDR2: MNHEY and SMNVEV (reference sequence). CDR3 coding DNA: TGTGCCAGCAGTTTATCCCGGACAGGGGCGACCCAGTACTTC. This codes for CASSLSRTGATQYF.

The chain employs TRBV29-1 and TRBJ1-2, with D uncertain. Germline assignment: CDR1 SQVTM and CDR2 ANQGSEA. The CDR3 is made up of 12 amino acids. With 1 base removed from V and 6 bases from J, the gap between germline ends came to 9 bases. CDR3 DNA sequence: TGCAGCGTTGAAGGTGGGCCGGATGGCTACACCTTC. Protein product: CSVEGGPDGYTF.

This clone was counted a few times. This sequence joins TRBV30 and TRBJ1-4; 10 bases agree with TRBD1. The CDR3 covers 13 residues. V dropped 5 bases and J dropped 3; count of bases not matched to a gene: 0. Looked up from germline, CDR1 is GTSNPN and CDR2 is SVGIG (reference sequence). This chain's CDR3 is CAWGQGANEKLFF. CDR3 DNA: TGTGCCTGGGGACAGGGGGCTAATGAAAAACTGTTTTTT.

The chain recombines TRBV19 with TRBJ1-2; perhaps TRBD1 as D (5 bases). The V and J ends lost 4 bases and 4 bases respectively, with 10 bases between them. The CDR3 loop spans 13 amino acids. Germline V gene lookup returns CDR1 LNHDA and CDR2 SQIVND (reference sequence). The CDR3 protein is CASSTGFGYGYTF. The CDR3 nucleotides are TGTGCCAGTAGTACAGGGTTTGGCTATGGCTACACCTTC.

The rearrangement links TRBV7-6 to TRBJ1-2, with D tentatively TRBD1 (6 bases). V was shortened by 4 bases and J by 6 bases, with 18 bases between the two germline ends. The CDR3 consists of 15 residues. Germline CDR1 SGHVS, CDR2 FNYEAQ. As DNA, the CDR3 is TGTGCCAGCAGCTCCCAGGGGTCGGGTGGGGATGGCTACACCTTC. Its translation: CASSSQGSGGDGYTF. The full variable domain, completed using reference TRBV7-6 and TRBJ1-2, is GAGVSQSPRYKVTKRGQDVALRCDPISGHVSLYWYRQALGQGPEFLTYFNYEAQQDKSGLPNDRFSAERPEGSISTLTIQRTEQRDSAMYRCASSSQGSGGDGYTFGSGTRLTVV.

The chain recombines TRBV6-1 with TRBJ2-2; D uncertain. Trimming took off 3 bases at V and 5 bases at J, with 4 bases between the two ends. Germline-derived CDR1 and CDR2 are MNHNS and SASEGT. The CDR3 sequence is 12 residues long. The CDR3: CASSDRTGELFF. The CDR3 DNA reads TGTGCCAGCAGTGATAGAACCGGGGAGCTGTTTTTT.

The chain carries TRBV10-3 and TRBJ2-1, with D possibly matching TRBD2 (6 bases). The germline V and J ends were trimmed by 10 bases and 8 bases, with 18 bases remaining between them. Germline V lookup: CDR1 ENHRY, CDR2 SYGVKD. This CDR3 contains 13 residues. The CDR3 loop reads CATAGRGFHEQFF. DNA of the CDR3: TGTGCCACCGCCGGGAGAGGGTTCCATGAGCAGTTCTTC.

The J gene is TRBJ2-1, the V gene TRBV9, with D perhaps TRBD2 (6 bases). Trimming took off 0 bases at V and 0 bases at J, with 16 bases between the two ends. The V gene's germline CDR1 is SGDLS and CDR2 YYNGEE. This CDR3 is built from 18 residues. The CDR3 DNA follows: TGTGCCAGCAGCGTAGGGGCCGGGAGCGCCTTCTCCTACAATGAGCAGTTCTTC. Translated, it gives CASSVGAGSAFSYNEQFF.

A few counts support this clone. This chain joins TRBV5-1 and TRBJ2-1; the match to TRBD2 covers 9 bases. The germline gives CDR1 SGHRS, CDR2 YFSETQ. The CDR3 runs 14 residues. J was trimmed by 6 bases and V by 3 bases; bases with no gene match: 4. The CDR3 loop is CASSSAGGLNEQFF. The CDR3 DNA reads TGCGCCAGCAGCTCCGCGGGGGGGCTCAATGAGCAGTTCTTC.

The V gene is TRBV11-1, the J gene TRBJ1-1; 12 positions match TRBD1. CDR3 length: 14 amino acids. CDR1 and CDR2 from the germline V gene are SGHAT and FQDESV (reference sequence). Trimming took 5 bases from V and 5 from J; bases not matched to a gene: 3. In DNA form, the CDR3 reads TGTGCCAGCAGCCTGGGACAGGGGGCTACTGAAGCTTTCTTT. It codes for CASSLGQGATEAFF.

The chain couples TRBV18 to TRBJ1-6, with unresolved D. V shed 1 base and J shed 5 bases, with 12 bases lying between them. This CDR3 comprises 16 residues. Germline V gene sequence: CDR1 KGHSH, CDR2 LQKENI. The CDR3 nucleotides are TGTGCCAGCTCACCACGGGCAGCATCTAATAATTCACCCCTCCACTTT. It encodes CASSPRAASNNSPLHF.

The V and J genes are TRBV6-6 and TRBJ1-1; D is perhaps TRBD1 (5 bases). Germline V gene sequence: CDR1 MNHNY, CDR2 SVGAGI (reference sequence). V lost 0 bases and J 1 base, leaving 9 bases between the germline ends. CDR3 length: 15 residues. The CDR3 DNA is TGTGCCAGCAGTTACTCGCCCAGGGAGAACACTGAAGCTTTCTTT. This sequence encodes CASSYSPRENTEAFF.

This clone is medium-sized. This rearrangement joins TRBV6-5 to TRBJ1-2, with 11 bases lining up with TRBD1. After removal of 2 bases from V and 4 bases from J, the junction contained 6 bases not matched to a gene. Germline lookup yields CDR1 MNHEY and CDR2 SVGAGI. There are 16 residues in the CDR3. CDR3 protein: CASSYLRTGGTYGYTF. CDR3 bases: TGTGCCAGCAGTTACCTTCGGACAGGGGGCACCTATGGCTACACCTTC.

The rearrangement links TRBV7-9 to TRBJ1-1; D uncertain. V shed 5 bases and J shed 1 base, with 8 bases lying between them. The CDR3 loop spans 13 amino acids. Per germline, CDR1 SEHNR and CDR2 FQNEAQ (reference sequence). The chain's CDR3 is CASSSEGNTEAFF. CDR3 nucleotides: TGTGCCAGCAGCAGCGAGGGGAACACTGAAGCTTTCTTT.

This clone was seen just once. The V gene is TRBV5-5, the J gene TRBJ1-4, with a possible D match to TRBD1 (5 bases). This CDR3 region has 14 residues. Germline CDR1 SGHKS, CDR2 YYEKEE (reference sequence). The V end was cut by 0 bases, the J end by 8 bases, with 11 bases between. In DNA form, the CDR3 reads TGTGCCAGCAGCTTGGTCACAGGTGGGGAAAAACTGTTTTTT. Amino acids: CASSLVTGGEKLFF.

The sample holds one count of this clone. This chain links TRBV12-5 with TRBJ1-1; D is perhaps TRBD1 (5 bases). Trimming removed 6 bases from V and 4 bases from J, with 18 bases in between. The CDR3 extends over 15 amino acids. CDR1 and CDR2 from the germline V gene are LGHNT and FRNRAP. CDR3 loop: CASGPNHGGSTEAFF. DNA of the CDR3: TGTGCTAGTGGCCCAAACCACGGGGGGTCCACTGAAGCTTTCTTT.

The chain is built from TRBV11-3 and TRBJ2-1, with 9 bases lining up with TRBD1. V gave up 5 bases and J gave up 9 bases; unmatched junction bases: 11. This CDR3 region has 15 residues. Per the germline V gene, CDR1 is SGHNT and CDR2 is YENEEA. CDR3 DNA: TGTGCCAGCAGCCCGAGTAGGGGACAGGGCACTGAGCAGTTCTTC. It yields the protein CASSPSRGQGTEQFF.

This CDR3 reads CASSLGGVYEQYF. In nucleotides, the CDR3 is TGTGCCAGCAGCTTAGGGGGGGTCTACGAGCAGTACTTC. The chain is built from TRBV7-9 and TRBJ2-7; a possible D gene is TRBD2 (6 bases). The CDR3 totals 13 residues. Germline loops: CDR1 SEHNR, CDR2 FQNEAQ (reference sequence). V was cut by 1 base and J by 3 bases, with 7 bases left in between.

V usage is TRBV7-9 and J usage is TRBJ1-1; TRBD1 might be the D (5 bases). The ends were cut back, 5 bases at V and 11 bases at J, with 12 bases in the middle. The CDR3 sequence is 11 residues long. Germline V gene lookup returns CDR1 SEHNR and CDR2 FQNEAQ (reference sequence). The DNA of the CDR3 is TGTGCCAGCAGCCCCGGCAGGGTGGCTTTCTTT. Protein: CASSPGRVAFF.

A single count supports this clone. The V gene is TRBV28, the J gene TRBJ1-2; 8 bases map to TRBD1. The CDR3 consists of 13 residues. In germline, CDR1 is MDHEN, CDR2 SYDVKM. Unmatched junction bases numbered 5, after V lost 4 bases and J lost 7 bases. CDR3 sequence (DNA): TGTGCCAGCAGTTCCCAGGGGGCAGGTGGCTACACCTTC. As protein: CASSSQGAGGYTF.